Below are 31 T cell receptor beta chains sequenced from a single sample in a study of post-analysis software for immune sequencing data. Study-level findings and limits: Four to six TRBV segments were more frequent in patients than controls; TRBV5-6, TRBV5-1 and TRBV20-1 belonged to this group.

Their antigen targets remain unknown. Prepared TCR beta cDNA libraries contained unique molecular identifiers. Each CDR3 protein gets one entry after TCRdb re-called the PCR reads with MiXCR. The top ten hold 0.55% to 0.65% of the sample, which has hundreds of thousands of distinct CDR3 sequences, just under 30% seen once. Sequencing was done on a sample of blood. These receptors all stem from a girl aged 5-17 years with multiple sclerosis.

V usage is TRBV7-9 and J usage is TRBJ2-3; 8 bases are shared with TRBD2. CDR1 and CDR2 from the germline V gene are SEHNR and FQNEAQ (reference sequence). The trim removed 7 bases at V and 5 bases at J, leaving 14 bases unmatched. This CDR3 contains 16 residues. The DNA of the CDR3 is TGTGCCAGCACGACGAAACAGCGGGAGAAGGGAGATACGCAGTATTTT. Protein product: CASTTKQREKGDTQYF.

In this sample, this clonotype turned up many times. The chain is built from TRBV7-2 and TRBJ2-7; the D is unclear. Germline loops: CDR1 SGHTA, CDR2 FQGNSA. Trimming shortened V by 0 bases and J by 6 bases, and 9 bases separated the two germline ends. CDR3 length equals 13 residues. The CDR3 is CASSLATSAEQYF. Written as DNA, the CDR3 is TGTGCCAGCAGCTTAGCCACATCGGCCGAGCAGTACTTC.

This clonotype has just a few counts. The chain uses TRBV7-9 and TRBJ2-5, with D possibly being TRBD1 or TRBD2 (5 bases each). The germline CDR1 and CDR2 sequences are SEHNR and FQNEAQ (reference sequence). This CDR3 has 14 amino acids. Trimming removed 1 base at V and 3 bases at J, with 9 bases between. DNA for the CDR3: TGTGCCAGCAGCTTAGGGGGGTTCAAAGAGACCCAGTACTTC. Translated: CASSLGGFKETQYF.

This clonotype was seen many times. J is TRBJ2-5 and V is TRBV20-1, with D perhaps given as TRBD1 or TRBD2 (5 bases each). The CDR3 is 12 amino acids. The germline CDR1 and CDR2 sequences are DFQATT and SNEGSKA (reference sequence). Trimming took 3 bases from V and 5 from J, leaving 10 bases between them. The CDR3 DNA reads TGCAGTGCTAGTGGGGGTCCGGAGACCCAGTACTTC. It specifies CSASGGPETQYF.

V is TRBV7-2 and J is TRBJ2-3; D unclear. The germline CDR1 and CDR2 sequences are SGHTA and FQGNSA. V shed 1 base and J shed 3 bases, with 14 bases lying between them. The CDR3 spans 16 residues. As DNA, the CDR3 is TGTGCCAGCAGCTTAGTATCCGTGTATTTGACAGATACGCAGTATTTT. This gives the protein CASSLVSVYLTDTQYF.

This rearrangement joins TRBV2 to TRBJ2-1; D possibly corresponds to TRBD2 (5 bases). CDR3 size: 13 residues. CDR1 and CDR2 from the germline V gene are SNHLY and FYNNEI. Trimming shortened V by 4 bases and J by 9 bases, and 13 bases separated the two germline ends. The chain's CDR3 is CASSGYGVGEQFF. In DNA, the CDR3 is TGTGCCAGCAGTGGGTACGGGGTCGGTGAGCAGTTCTTC.

The genes are TRBV12-3 or TRBV12-4 and TRBJ1-5; 9 bases fit TRBD1. There are 14 residues in the CDR3. The V and J ends lost 5 bases and 5 bases, in that order; junction bases with no gene match: 4. This CDR3 reads CASSPGTGHQPQHF. Here the CDR3 DNA reads TGTGCCAGCAGTCCCGGGACAGGGCATCAGCCCCAGCATTTT.

The chain couples TRBV7-9 to TRBJ1-2; no clear D. Trimming took 5 bases from V and 6 from J, leaving 4 bases between them. This CDR3 has 10 residues. The V gene's germline CDR1 is SEHNR and CDR2 FQNEAQ (reference sequence). This CDR3 reads CASSPDGYTF. The DNA of the CDR3 is TGTGCCAGCAGCCCCGATGGCTACACCTTC.

The chain is built from TRBV29-1 and TRBJ2-5; 10 bases line up with TRBD1. Germline V gene lookup returns CDR1 SQVTM and CDR2 ANQGSEA. The V gene end was trimmed by 6 bases and the J gene end by 0 bases; junction bases not matched to a gene: 4. CDR3 length: 14 amino acids. The CDR3 loop is CSVPGQGNQETQYF. CDR3 nucleotides: TGCAGCGTGCCGGGACAGGGGAACCAAGAGACCCAGTACTTC.

This chain connects TRBV7-9 to TRBJ2-1; D gene ambiguous. V lost 1 base to trimming and J lost 5 bases, with 6 bases between them. In germline, CDR1 is SEHNR, CDR2 FQNEAQ (reference sequence). This CDR3 has 13 residues. The CDR3 DNA sequence: TGTGCCAGCAGCTTAGTGGCCAACAATGAGCAGTTCTTC. Its protein product is CASSLVANNEQFF.

The gene calls are TRBV20-1 and TRBJ2-3; D gene uncertain. Trimming stripped 6 bases from V and 7 bases from J, with 11 bases between. CDR3 length equals 11 residues. CDR1 DFQATT and CDR2 SNEGSKA come from the germline V gene (reference sequence). In nucleotides, the CDR3 is TGCAGTGCCACTGGACCCAATACGCAGTATTTT. Its translation: CSATGPNTQYF.

V is TRBV28 and J is TRBJ2-1, with TRBD2 matching over 9 bases. Looked up from germline, CDR1 is MDHEN and CDR2 is SYDVKM. The trim removed 2 bases at V and 6 bases at J, leaving 5 bases unmatched. CDR3 length equals 15 residues. This chain's CDR3 is CASSLGGRAINEQFF. The CDR3 DNA reads TGTGCCAGCAGTTTAGGCGGGAGGGCCATCAATGAGCAGTTCTTC.

This chain links TRBV4-1 with TRBJ2-3, with TRBD1 identical over 7 bases. The CDR3 runs to 15 residues. Germline V gene lookup returns CDR1 MGHRA and CDR2 YSYEKL. J gave up 4 bases and V 4 bases, and 8 bases lay outside the gene matches. As DNA, the CDR3 is TGCGCCAGCAGCCGAACCGGGACAGACCCAGATACGCAGTATTTT. It is translated as CASSRTGTDPDTQYF.

Ten or more counts support this clonotype. The rearrangement links TRBV20-1 to TRBJ2-1; 11 bases map to TRBD2. Trimming removed 3 bases from V and 8 bases from J; junction bases left unmatched: 18. This CDR3 contains 18 residues. Germline-derived CDR1 and CDR2 are DFQATT and SNEGSKA (reference sequence). The CDR3 DNA is TGCAGTGCTAGTCTTTCTGCGCAAGGGACTAGCGGTTTGGATGAGCAGTTCTTC. Its translation is CSASLSAQGTSGLDEQFF.

The genes are TRBV7-9 and TRBJ2-7, with TRBD1 matching 8 bases. Trimming took 4 bases from V and 2 from J; bases not matched to a gene: 4. This CDR3 spans 14 amino acids. The germline gives CDR1 SEHNR, CDR2 FQNEAQ (reference sequence). CDR3 sequence reads: CASSSTDRAYEQYF. The CDR3 region has the DNA TGTGCCAGCAGCTCCACGGACAGGGCCTACGAGCAGTACTTC.

The V gene is TRBV7-2, the J gene TRBJ1-2; D uncertain. Germline assignment: CDR1 SGHTA and CDR2 FQGNSA. This CDR3 comprises 13 residues. The germline V and J ends were trimmed by 4 bases and 0 bases, with 6 bases remaining between them. CDR3 sequence (DNA): TGTGCCAGCAGCTCCCAACCTAACTATGGCTACACCTTC. Amino acid sequence: CASSSQPNYGYTF.

The chain employs TRBV13 and TRBJ2-1; 7 bases align to TRBD2. The closer fit of TRBJ2-7 to the DNA end suggests the J call may be wrong. In germline, CDR1 is PRHDT, CDR2 FYEKMQ (reference sequence). This CDR3 is 17 amino acids long. CDR3 loop: CASSLGPGLYIYNEQYF. The CDR3 DNA is TGTGCCAGCAGCTTAGGCCCGGGACTATATATCTACAATGAGCAGTACTTC.

The CDR3 DNA is TGTGCCAGCAGTGCGACAGGATTACCTGGCGGGAGTGGGAATGAGCAGTTCTTC. Encoded protein: CASSATGLPGGSGNEQFF. The chain combines TRBV7-2 with TRBJ2-1; D is possibly TRBD2 (7 bases). The CDR3 contains 18 residues. Germline CDR1 is SGHTA and CDR2 is FQGNSA. Trimming cost V 6 bases and J 7 bases, with 28 bases left between them.

This clonotype was counted only a few times. V usage is TRBV7-9 and J usage is TRBJ1-1; D perhaps matches TRBD1 (5 bases). Germline assignment: CDR1 SEHNR and CDR2 FQNEAQ (reference sequence). The V gene lost 4 bases and the J gene lost 4 bases, with 10 bases spanning the gap. CDR3 length equals 13 residues. The CDR3 region has the DNA TGTGCCAGCAGCTCGGAGGGGCCCACTGAAGCTTTCTTT. This sequence encodes CASSSEGPTEAFF.

The chain combines TRBV20-1 with TRBJ2-5, with 12 bases identical to TRBD2. Near its end, the DNA agrees better with TRBJ2-7, so the J call may be wrong. CDR1 is DFQATT and CDR2 is SNEGSKA in the germline V gene (reference sequence). This CDR3 region has 13 residues. The CDR3 sequence: CSAQGLAGDEQYF. CDR3 DNA: TGCAGTGCGCAGGGACTAGCGGGCGACGAGCAGTACTTC.

This clonotype was found many times. This chain joins TRBV9 and TRBJ2-1; TRBD2 aligns across 7 bases. Unmatched junction bases numbered 2, after V lost 2 bases and J lost 6 bases. Germline V gives CDR1 SGDLS, CDR2 YYNGEE. The CDR3 contains 13 residues. The DNA for the CDR3 is TGTGCCAGCAGCGTGGGGGGGGGCAATGAGCAGTTCTTC. Its translation is CASSVGGGNEQFF.

This clonotype has just a few counts. The chain uses TRBV7-2 and TRBJ2-1, with a weak D call TRBD1 (5 bases). Germline V gene data show CDR1 as SGHTA and CDR2 as FQGNSA. This CDR3 is 15 amino acids long. Deletions cut 5 bases from V and 10 bases from J, with 21 bases between. CDR3 in amino acids: CASSPGGAGFSEQFF. CDR3 bases: TGTGCCAGCAGCCCTGGTGGGGCAGGATTTTCGGAGCAGTTCTTC.

J is TRBJ2-1 and V is TRBV5-6, with D perhaps TRBD1 (6 bases). CDR1 is SGHDT, CDR2 YYEEEE, per germline. This CDR3 comprises 16 residues. Trimming removed 2 bases at V and 4 bases at J, with 16 bases between. This chain's CDR3 is CASSFYRQDVYNEQFF. CDR3 coding DNA: TGTGCCAGCAGCTTCTACCGACAGGATGTATACAATGAGCAGTTCTTC.

The chain joins TRBV9 to TRBJ2-5; no clear D gene. V was cut by 0 bases and J by 4 bases, with 13 bases left in between. CDR1 SGDLS and CDR2 YYNGEE come from the germline V gene. This CDR3 contains 15 residues. The CDR3 loop reads CASSVGGSGLETQYF. In DNA, the CDR3 is TGTGCCAGCAGCGTAGGAGGTTCGGGTTTAGAGACCCAGTACTTC. Variable domain in full (rest from reference TRBV9 and TRBJ2-5): DSGVTQTPKHLITATGQRVTLRCSPRSGDLSVYWYQQSLDQGLQFLIQYYNGEERAKGNILERFSAQQFPDLHSELNLSSLELGDSALYFCASSVGGSGLETQYFGPGTRLLVL.

The chain uses TRBV27 and TRBJ2-3; 11 nucleotides match TRBD2. Trimming cost V 6 bases and J 5 bases; bases outside gene matches: 7. Germline loops: CDR1 MNHEY, CDR2 SMNVEV (reference sequence). This CDR3 is built from 15 residues. The CDR3 DNA reads TGTGCCAGCAGCGGCCTCACTAGCGGGAGAGATACGCAGTATTTT. It codes for CASSGLTSGRDTQYF.

Worth noting for this clonotype: At one end the junction does not follow the germline gene, possibly because of a read error. The chain recombines TRBV20-1 with TRBJ1-6; D uncertain. The CDR3 has 13 amino acids. CDR1 is DFQATT and CDR2 is SNEGSKA in the germline V gene (reference sequence). CDR3 bases: TGCAGTGCTAGACGCCCTTCGGATTCACCCCCCCACTTT. This codes for CSARRPSDSPPHF.

The sample holds a few counts of this clonotype. The chain employs TRBV18 and TRBJ2-7; D uncertain. V lost 2 bases to trimming and J lost 7 bases, with 12 bases between them. Germline V lookup: CDR1 KGHSH, CDR2 LQKENI. This CDR3 is built from 13 residues. The CDR3: CASSPFVSEEQYF. The DNA of the CDR3 is TGTGCCAGCTCACCATTTGTCAGCGAAGAGCAGTACTTC.

V usage is TRBV25-1 and J usage is TRBJ1-4; D unclear. V was pared by 6 bases and J by 11 bases, with 22 bases between. The CDR3 is 15 amino acids. In germline, CDR1 is MGHDK, CDR2 SYGVNS. The CDR3 DNA is TGTGCCAGCAGCCACTTGGCGGCCGACATGAGGAAACTGTTTTTT. Its translation: CASSHLAADMRKLFF.

The chain links TRBV6-5 to TRBJ1-2, with 11 bases lining up with TRBD1. The CDR3 is 16 amino acids. J gave up 4 bases and V 6 bases, and 10 bases lay outside the gene matches. Germline-derived CDR1 and CDR2 are MNHEY and SVGAGI. CDR3 protein: CASSPGQGAIGYGYTF. Here the CDR3 DNA reads TGTGCCAGCAGCCCCGGACAGGGGGCTATTGGCTATGGCTACACCTTC.

The chain recombines TRBV20-1 with TRBJ2-7; D is tentatively TRBD1 or TRBD2 (5 bases each). The CDR3 spans 15 residues. Deletions cut 0 bases from V and 0 bases from J, with 12 bases between. Germline values: CDR1 DFQATT, CDR2 SNEGSKA (reference sequence). The CDR3, as DNA: TGCAGTGCTAGAGAGTGGGGGTCGGCCTCCTACGAGCAGTACTTC. This translates into CSAREWGSASYEQYF.

This clonotype was counted ten times or more. This sequence joins TRBV4-3 and TRBJ1-2; the match to TRBD1 covers 9 bases. The CDR3 has 13 residues. Germline V gives CDR1 LGHNA, CDR2 YSLEER. With V trimmed by 4 bases and J by 6 bases, 3 bases remained unmatched. The CDR3 sequence is CASSPGQGNGYTF. In nucleotides, the CDR3 is TGCGCCAGCAGCCCGGGACAGGGAAATGGCTACACCTTC.